This record concerns one T cell receptor beta chain sequence. The sample originates from a study of blood T cell repertoires in COVID-19. Across the study: Samples came from the United States, Italy and Spain, spanning acute and convalescent COVID-19. PBMCs, B-cell-depleted T cells, or T cells were the source of the cDNA or gDNA that made up the material.

Per the original data handling: Researchers report that nucleated cell counts were estimated from reference gene primer amplification. Sequencing used immunoSEQ multiplex PCR; TCRdb keeps in-frame clones, though not all of them. V and J calls and clone size come straight from that table; D and trimming were deduced from the DNA. The sample includes around 110,000 clones, over 80% of them seen just once. The sequence came from a woman in her sixties or seventies with acute or convalescent COVID-19. Sequencing was performed on peripheral blood.

The CDR3, as DNA: TGTGCCAGCAGCCAAGAACCGGCGGGCTACGAGCAGTACTTC. Translating gives CASSQEPAGYEQYF. J is TRBJ2-7 and V is TRBV4-2; the D gene is possibly TRBD2 (5 bases). The CDR3 runs 14 residues. Trimming left V 0 bases short and J 3 bases short, with 9 bases between. CDR1 and CDR2 (germline): LGHNA, YNFKEQ.